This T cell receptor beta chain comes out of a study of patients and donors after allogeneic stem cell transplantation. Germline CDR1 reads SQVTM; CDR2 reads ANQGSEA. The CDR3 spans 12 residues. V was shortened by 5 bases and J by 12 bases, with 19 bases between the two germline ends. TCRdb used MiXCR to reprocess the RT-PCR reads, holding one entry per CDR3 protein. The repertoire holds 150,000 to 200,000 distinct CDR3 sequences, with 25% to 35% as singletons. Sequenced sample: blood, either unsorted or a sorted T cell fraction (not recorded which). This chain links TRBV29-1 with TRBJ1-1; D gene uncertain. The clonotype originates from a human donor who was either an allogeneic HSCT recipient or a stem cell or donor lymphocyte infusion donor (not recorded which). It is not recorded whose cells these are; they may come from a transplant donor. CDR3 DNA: TGCAGCGTTTTTGGCTCAAGACTGGGGACTTTCTTT. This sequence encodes CSVFGSRLGTFF.